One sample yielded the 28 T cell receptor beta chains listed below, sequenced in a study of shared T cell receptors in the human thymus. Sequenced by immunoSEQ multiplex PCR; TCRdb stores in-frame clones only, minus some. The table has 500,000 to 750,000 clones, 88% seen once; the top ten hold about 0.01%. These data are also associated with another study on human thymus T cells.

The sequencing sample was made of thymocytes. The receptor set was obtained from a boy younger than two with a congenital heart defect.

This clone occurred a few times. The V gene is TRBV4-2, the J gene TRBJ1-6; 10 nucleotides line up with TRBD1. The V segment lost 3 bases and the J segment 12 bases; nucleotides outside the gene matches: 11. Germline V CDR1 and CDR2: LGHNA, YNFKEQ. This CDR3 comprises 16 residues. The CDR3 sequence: CASSQTGGVRYLPLHF. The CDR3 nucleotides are TGTGCCAGCAGCCAGACAGGGGGCGTGCGGTATTTACCCCTCCACTTT.

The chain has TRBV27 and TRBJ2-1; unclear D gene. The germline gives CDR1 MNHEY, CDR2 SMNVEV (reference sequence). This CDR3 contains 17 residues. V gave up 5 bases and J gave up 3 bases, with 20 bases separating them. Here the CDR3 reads CASSLTTKRSLYNEQFF. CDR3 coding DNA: TGTGCCAGCAGTCTCACGACCAAGCGAAGCCTCTACAATGAGCAGTTCTTC.

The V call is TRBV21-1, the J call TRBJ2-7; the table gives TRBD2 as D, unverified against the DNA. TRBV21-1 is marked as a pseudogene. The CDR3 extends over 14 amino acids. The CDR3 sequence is CASSRDLLSYEQYF. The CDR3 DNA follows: TGTGCCAGCAGCCGGGACTTACTTTCCTACGAGCAGTACTTC.

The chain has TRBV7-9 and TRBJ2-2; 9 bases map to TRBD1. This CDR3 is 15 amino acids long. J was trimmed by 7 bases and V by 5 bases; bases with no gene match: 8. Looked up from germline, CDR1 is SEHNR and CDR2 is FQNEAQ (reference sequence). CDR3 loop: CASSLRDRAGGELFF. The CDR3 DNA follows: TGTGCCAGCAGCCTCCGGGACAGGGCGGGCGGGGAGCTGTTTTTT.

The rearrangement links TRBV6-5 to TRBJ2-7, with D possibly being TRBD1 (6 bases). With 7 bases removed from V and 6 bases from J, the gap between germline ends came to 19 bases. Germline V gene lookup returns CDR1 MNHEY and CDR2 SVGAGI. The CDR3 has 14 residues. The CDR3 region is CASTPESKGGEQYF. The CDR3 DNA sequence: TGTGCCAGCACTCCGGAGAGCAAAGGGGGCGAGCAGTACTTC.

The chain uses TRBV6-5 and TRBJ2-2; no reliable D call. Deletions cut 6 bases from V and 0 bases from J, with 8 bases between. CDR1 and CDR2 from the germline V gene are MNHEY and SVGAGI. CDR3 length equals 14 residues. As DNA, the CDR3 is TGTGCCAGCAGGGTGCGCTCGAACACCGGGGAGCTGTTTTTT. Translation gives CASRVRSNTGELFF.

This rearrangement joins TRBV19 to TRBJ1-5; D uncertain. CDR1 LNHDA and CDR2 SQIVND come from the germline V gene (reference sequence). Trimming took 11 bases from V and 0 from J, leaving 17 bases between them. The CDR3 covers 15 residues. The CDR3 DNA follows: TGTGCCGGCGGGATGCTCGACCTTAGCAATCAGCCCCAGCATTTT. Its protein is CAGGMLDLSNQPQHF.

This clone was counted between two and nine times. The chain's CDR3 is CASSLATVGNYEQYF. Written as DNA, the CDR3 is TGCGCCAGCAGCTTGGCAACAGTGGGTAACTACGAGCAGTACTTC. The rearrangement links TRBV5-1 to TRBJ2-7; D gene ambiguous. V dropped 0 bases and J dropped 3 bases, with 13 bases sitting between them. The CDR3 has 15 residues. Germline values: CDR1 SGHRS, CDR2 YFSETQ.

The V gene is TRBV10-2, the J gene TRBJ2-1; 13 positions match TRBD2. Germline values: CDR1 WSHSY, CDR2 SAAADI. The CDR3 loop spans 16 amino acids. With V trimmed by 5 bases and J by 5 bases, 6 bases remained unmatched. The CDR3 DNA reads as TGCGCCAGCAGTCCCCGGACTAGCGGGAGTCACAATGAGCAGTTCTTC. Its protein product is CASSPRTSGSHNEQFF.

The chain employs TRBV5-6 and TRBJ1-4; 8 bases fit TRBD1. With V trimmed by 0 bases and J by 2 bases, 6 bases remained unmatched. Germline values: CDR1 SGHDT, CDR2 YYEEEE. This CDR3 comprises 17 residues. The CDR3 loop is CASSLESGGNTNEKLFF. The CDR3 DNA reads TGTGCCAGCAGCTTGGAATCAGGGGGCAACACTAATGAAAAACTGTTTTTT.

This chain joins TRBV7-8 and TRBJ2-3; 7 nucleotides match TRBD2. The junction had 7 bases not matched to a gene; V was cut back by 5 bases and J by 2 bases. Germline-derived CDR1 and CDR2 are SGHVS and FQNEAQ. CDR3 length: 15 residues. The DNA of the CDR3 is TGTGCCAGCAGCCCCGGACTAGACCTCACAGATACGCAGTATTTT. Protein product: CASSPGLDLTDTQYF.

The chain's CDR3 is CASSRGRELFF. DNA of the CDR3: TGTGCCAGCAGCCGTGGCAGGGAGCTGTTTTTT. This chain connects TRBV11-3 to TRBJ2-2; D unresolved. CDR3 length: 11 residues. Trimming pared 5 bases from V and 9 bases from J, leaving 7 bases between. Looked up from germline, CDR1 is SGHNT and CDR2 is YENEEA. Combining the CDR3 with reference TRBV11-3 and TRBJ2-2 gives the whole variable domain EAGVVQSPRYKIIEKKQPVAFWCNPISGHNTLYWYLQNLGQGPELLIRYENEEAVDDSQLPKDRFSAERLKGVDSTLKIQPAELGDSAVYLCASSRGRELFFGEGSRLTVL.

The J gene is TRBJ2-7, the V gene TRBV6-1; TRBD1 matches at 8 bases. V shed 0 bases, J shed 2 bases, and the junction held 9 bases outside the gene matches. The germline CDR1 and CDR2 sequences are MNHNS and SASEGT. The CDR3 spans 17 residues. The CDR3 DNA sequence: TGTGCCAGCAGTGAAGCTGGACAGGGTCCGAAGACCTACGAGCAGTACTTC. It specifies CASSEAGQGPKTYEQYF.

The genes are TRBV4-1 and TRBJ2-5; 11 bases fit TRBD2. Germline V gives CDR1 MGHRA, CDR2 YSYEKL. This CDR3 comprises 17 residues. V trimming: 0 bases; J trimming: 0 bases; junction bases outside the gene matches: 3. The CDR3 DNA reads TGCGCCAGCAGCCAAGATGGGACTAGCGGAGACCAAGAGACCCAGTACTTC. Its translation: CASSQDGTSGDQETQYF.

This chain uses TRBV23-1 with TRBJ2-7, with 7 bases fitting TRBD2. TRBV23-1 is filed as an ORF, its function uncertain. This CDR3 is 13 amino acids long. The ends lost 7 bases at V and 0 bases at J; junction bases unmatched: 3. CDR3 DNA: TGCGCCAGCAAACCTAGCGGCTCCTACGAGCAGTACTTC. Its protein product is CASKPSGSYEQYF.

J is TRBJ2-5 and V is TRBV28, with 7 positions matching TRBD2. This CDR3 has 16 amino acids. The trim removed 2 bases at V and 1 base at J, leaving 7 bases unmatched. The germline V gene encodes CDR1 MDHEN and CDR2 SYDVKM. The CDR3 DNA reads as TGTGCCAGCAGTTTAGAGCTAGCGGCCTTCCAAGAGACCCAGTACTTC. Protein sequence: CASSLELAAFQETQYF.

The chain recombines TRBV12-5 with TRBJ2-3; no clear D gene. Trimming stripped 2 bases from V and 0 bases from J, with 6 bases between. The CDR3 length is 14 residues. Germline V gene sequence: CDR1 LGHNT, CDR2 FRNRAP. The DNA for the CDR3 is TGTGCTAGTGGTTTGCTAGTGAGCACAGATACGCAGTATTTT. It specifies CASGLLVSTDTQYF.

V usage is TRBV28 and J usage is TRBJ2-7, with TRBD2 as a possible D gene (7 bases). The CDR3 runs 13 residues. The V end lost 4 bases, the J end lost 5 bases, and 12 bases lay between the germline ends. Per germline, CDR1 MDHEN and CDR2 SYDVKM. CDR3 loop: CASSWGGRDEQYF. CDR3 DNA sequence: TGTGCCAGCAGTTGGGGGGGGCGGGACGAGCAGTACTTC.

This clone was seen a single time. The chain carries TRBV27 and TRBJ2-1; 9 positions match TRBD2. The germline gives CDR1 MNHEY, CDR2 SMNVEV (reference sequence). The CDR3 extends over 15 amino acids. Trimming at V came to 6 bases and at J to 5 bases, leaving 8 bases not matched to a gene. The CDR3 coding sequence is TGTGCCAGCAGGGAGGGGCTAGCGGGAAACAATGAGCAGTTCTTC. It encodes CASREGLAGNNEQFF.

The CDR3 spells CASSQDLAIGGRQYF. The CDR3 DNA follows: TGCGCCAGCAGCCAAGATCTCGCTATCGGGGGGCGCCAGTACTTC. The chain couples TRBV4-1 to TRBJ2-7, with a weak D call TRBD2 (7 bases). This CDR3 has 15 amino acids. The germline gives CDR1 MGHRA, CDR2 YSYEKL. V dropped 0 bases and J dropped 10 bases, with 19 bases sitting between them.

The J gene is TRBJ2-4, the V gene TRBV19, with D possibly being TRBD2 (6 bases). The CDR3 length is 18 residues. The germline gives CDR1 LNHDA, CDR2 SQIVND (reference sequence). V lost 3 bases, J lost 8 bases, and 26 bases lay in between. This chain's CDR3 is CASSMKAGQGPKKDIQYF. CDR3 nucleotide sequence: TGTGCCAGTAGTATGAAGGCGGGGCAGGGCCCGAAAAAGGACATTCAGTACTTC.

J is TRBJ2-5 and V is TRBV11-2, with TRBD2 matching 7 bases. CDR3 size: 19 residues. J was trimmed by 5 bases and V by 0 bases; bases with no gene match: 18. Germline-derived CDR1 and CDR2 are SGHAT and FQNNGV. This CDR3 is CASSLDSGPGGARGETQYF. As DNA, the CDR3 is TGTGCCAGCAGCTTAGATTCCGGGCCGGGAGGCGCCCGGGGGGAGACCCAGTACTTC.

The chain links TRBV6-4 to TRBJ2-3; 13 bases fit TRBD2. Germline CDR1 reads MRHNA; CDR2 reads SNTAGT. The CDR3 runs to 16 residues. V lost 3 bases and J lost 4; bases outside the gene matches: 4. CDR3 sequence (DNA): TGTGCCAGCAGTGAAAAGACTAGCGGGAGGCCAGATACGCAGTATTTT. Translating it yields CASSEKTSGRPDTQYF.

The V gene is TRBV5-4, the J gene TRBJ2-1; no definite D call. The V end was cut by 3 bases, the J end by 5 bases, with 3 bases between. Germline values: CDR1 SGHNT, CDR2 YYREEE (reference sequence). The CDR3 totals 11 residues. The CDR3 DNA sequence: TGTGCCAGCAGCTCGGACAATGAGCAGTTCTTC. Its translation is CASSSDNEQFF.

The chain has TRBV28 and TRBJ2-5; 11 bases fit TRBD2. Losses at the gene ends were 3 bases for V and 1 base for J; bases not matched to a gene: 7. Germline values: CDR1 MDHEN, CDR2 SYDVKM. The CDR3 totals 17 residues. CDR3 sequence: CASSLTSGMWIQETQYF. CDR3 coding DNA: TGTGCCAGCAGTTTGACTAGCGGGATGTGGATCCAAGAGACCCAGTACTTC. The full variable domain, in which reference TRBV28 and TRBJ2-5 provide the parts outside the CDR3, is DVKVTQSSRYLVKRTGEKVFLECVQDMDHENMFWYRQDPGLGLRLIYFSYDVKMKEKGDIPEGYSVSREKKERFSLILESASTNQTSMYLCASSLTSGMWIQETQYFGPGTRLLVL.

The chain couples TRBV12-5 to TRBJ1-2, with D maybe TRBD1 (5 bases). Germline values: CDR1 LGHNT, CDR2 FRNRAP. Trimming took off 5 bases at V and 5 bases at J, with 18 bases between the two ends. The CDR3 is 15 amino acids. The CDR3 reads CASGLPPGRGYGYTF. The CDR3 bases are TGTGCTAGTGGTCTCCCCCCAGGGAGGGGTTATGGCTACACCTTC.

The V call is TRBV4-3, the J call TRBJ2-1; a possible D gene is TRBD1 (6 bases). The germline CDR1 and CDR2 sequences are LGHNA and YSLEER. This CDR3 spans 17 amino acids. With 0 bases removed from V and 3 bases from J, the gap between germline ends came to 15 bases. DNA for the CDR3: TGCGCCAGCAGCCAAGACCCCGGACAGAGGAGCTACAATGAGCAGTTCTTC. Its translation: CASSQDPGQRSYNEQFF.

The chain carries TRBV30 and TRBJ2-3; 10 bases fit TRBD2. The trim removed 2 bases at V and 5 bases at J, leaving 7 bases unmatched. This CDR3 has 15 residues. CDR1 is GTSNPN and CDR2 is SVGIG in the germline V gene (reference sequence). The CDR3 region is CAWSRIAGGKDTQYF. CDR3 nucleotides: TGTGCCTGGAGTAGGATAGCGGGAGGAAAAGATACGCAGTATTTT.